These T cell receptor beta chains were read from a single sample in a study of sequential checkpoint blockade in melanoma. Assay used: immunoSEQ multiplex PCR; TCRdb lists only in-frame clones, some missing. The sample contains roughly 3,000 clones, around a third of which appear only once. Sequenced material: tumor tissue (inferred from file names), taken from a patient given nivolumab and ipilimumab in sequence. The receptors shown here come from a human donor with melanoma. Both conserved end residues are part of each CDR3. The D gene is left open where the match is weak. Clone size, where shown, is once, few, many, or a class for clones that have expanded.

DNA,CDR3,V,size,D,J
TGTGCCAGCAGCCAAATTGGGCCCTCCTCTGGAAACACCATATATTTT,CASSQIGPSSGNTIYF,TRBV14,-,-,TRBJ1-3
TGTGCCAGCAGCTTAGGCCGACAATCCGATGGCTACACCTTC,CASSLGRQSDGYTF,TRBV11-3,medium-sized,-,TRBJ1-2
TGCAGGAGGGGCAGGATAAATAGCAATCAGCCCCAGCATTTT,CRRGRINSNQPQHF,TRBV29-1,-,-,TRBJ1-5
TGTGCCATCAGTGTGGAGCAGGACAATGAGCAGTTCTTC,CAISVEQDNEQFF,TRBV6-8,-,-,TRBJ2-1
TGTGCCAGCAGCTTGTTTAGGACTAGCGGCAGCACAGATACGCAGTATTTT,CASSLFRTSGSTDTQYF,TRBV11-3,-,TRBD2,TRBJ2-3
TGTGCCAGCAGCGGCCCTAGCGCCAACACCGGGGAGCTGTTTTTT,CASSGPSANTGELFF,TRBV11-3,few,-,TRBJ2-2
TGTGCCAGTAATCGACAGGGTGGGATTAACTATGGCTACACCTTC,CASNRQGGINYGYTF,TRBV6-8,few,TRBD1,TRBJ1-2
TGCAGCGTTGTCCTCTGGGACAGGGCTACAGATACGCAGTATTTT,CSVVLWDRATDTQYF,TRBV29-1,-,TRBD1,TRBJ2-3
TGTGCCAGCAGCTTAGACCCCGGGGGCCCTTCCATAGATACGCAGTATTTT,CASSLDPGGPSIDTQYF,TRBV11-3,few,-,TRBJ2-3
TGTGCCAGCAGCGCCCAGGGTAATGAAAAACTGTTTTTT,CASSAQGNEKLFF,TRBV6-8,-,-,TRBJ1-4
TGTGCCAGCAGTGAAGACCGGGGGATGGTGGGTGAGCAGTTCTTC,CASSEDRGMVGEQFF,TRBV6-4,-,-,TRBJ2-1
TGTGCCATCAGTGAGGGGCGAATACGGTCCGATGAGCAGTTCTTC,CAISEGRIRSDEQFF,TRBV10-3,-,-,TRBJ2-1
TGCGCCAGCAGCTTGGAAGGGGACACCGGGGAGCTGTTTTTT,CASSLEGDTGELFF,TRBV5-1,-,-,TRBJ2-2
TGTGCCAGCAGTCCTACCCTCGGAACCTACGAGCAGTACTTC,CASSPTLGTYEQYF,TRBV28,few,-,TRBJ2-7
TGCAGCGTTGAAACCACCCCAGCCAACACTGAAGCTTTCTTT,CSVETTPANTEAFF,TRBV29-1,few,-,TRBJ1-1
TGTGCCAGTAGTGATAAGCAAGGAACCTACAATGAGCAGTTCTTC,CASSDKQGTYNEQFF,TRBV19,-,-,TRBJ2-1
TGTGCCAGTAGTATAAGGTACAGCGGGAGTACAGATACGCAGTATTTT,CASSIRYSGSTDTQYF,TRBV19,few,TRBD2,TRBJ2-3
TGTGCCAGCAGCTCCCAGACAGGGGGCCCCCGGGACACTGAAGCTTTCTTT,CASSSQTGGPRDTEAFF,TRBV11-3,-,TRBD1,TRBJ1-1
TGTGCCAGCAGTTACTCGGCGGGTGAGGCCAAAAACATTCAGTACTTC,CASSYSAGEAKNIQYF,TRBV6-8,few,-,TRBJ2-4
TGTGCCAGCAGTTCACACAGGGTTTACACCGGGGAGCTGTTTTTT,CASSSHRVYTGELFF,TRBV28,-,-,TRBJ2-2
TGTGCCAGCAGTGAAGTGGTCGGGCCAATTTCTGAGCAGTTCTTC,CASSEVVGPISEQFF,TRBV6-1,few,-,TRBJ2-1
TGTGCCAGTAGAGTACAGATAAGCTCTGGAAACACCATATATTTT,CASRVQISSGNTIYF,TRBV19,-,-,TRBJ1-3
TGTGCCAGCAGCGGGACAGGGGGCGAGGAGACCCAGTACTTC,CASSGTGGEETQYF,TRBV11-3,medium-sized,TRBD1,TRBJ2-5
TGTGCCAGTTTAAGGGACACGTGGACAGATACGCAGTATTTT,CASLRDTWTDTQYF,TRBV28,-,-,TRBJ2-3
TGTGCCAGTAGTAAGGGGCCCGCGGGAGAGGGCTACGAGCAGTACTTC,CASSKGPAGEGYEQYF,TRBV19,once,TRBD2,TRBJ2-7
TGTGCCAGCAGCTCTGGTGGTTCGGGGGAGACCCAGTACTTC,CASSSGGSGETQYF,TRBV11-3,-,-,TRBJ2-5
TGCGCCAGCAGTGACACCGGGACAACAGATACGCAGTATTTT,CASSDTGTTDTQYF,TRBV10-2,once,-,TRBJ2-3
TGTGCCAGCAGTTTTTACGACAGAAGCGGGACCCAGTACTTC,CASSFYDRSGTQYF,TRBV28,few,-,TRBJ2-5
TGCAGCGTGGGGGCCGTTGAGGGGATATCAGATACGCAGTATTTT,CSVGAVEGISDTQYF,TRBV29-1,-,-,TRBJ2-3
TGTGCCAGCTCACCCCAAGGAGATACGCAGTATTTT,CASSPQGDTQYF,TRBV18,-,-,TRBJ2-3
TGTGCCAGCTCACCCCCGGGACTCTACTATGGCTACACCTTC,CASSPPGLYYGYTF,TRBV18,once,-,TRBJ1-2
TGTGCCAGCAGCTTGTCGGACGGATACAATCAGCCCCAGCATTTT,CASSLSDGYNQPQHF,TRBV11-3,few,-,TRBJ1-5
TGTGCCAGCAGTGACCCCCCGGGACGGGGGTTCCAAGAGACCCAGTACTTC,CASSDPPGRGFQETQYF,TRBV25-1,-,-,TRBJ2-5
TGCAGCGGCTCTGGCGGGAGGAATGGGGTCAATGAGCAGTTCTTC,CSGSGGRNGVNEQFF,TRBV29-1,-,TRBD2,TRBJ2-1
TGTGCCAGCAGTGAAGAGGCAGGGCAAGGCTACACCTTC,CASSEEAGQGYTF,TRBV6-1,-,-,TRBJ1-2
TGTGCCAGCAGTGAATTCAACGGTCAAGAAAAACTGTTTTTT,CASSEFNGQEKLFF,TRBV25-1,large,-,TRBJ1-4
TGTGCCAGCAGCTTAGATGGGTCAGGGAGTTCCACTGAAGCTTTCTTT,CASSLDGSGSSTEAFF,TRBV11-3,few,-,TRBJ1-1
TGTGCCAGCAGCTCTACAGGGGGGAGAAGGCAGCCCCAGCATTTT,CASSSTGGRRQPQHF,TRBV11-3,-,TRBD1,TRBJ1-5
TGTGCCAGCTCACCACGAGACTACTCTGGGGAGCTGTTTTTT,CASSPRDYSGELFF,TRBV18,-,-,TRBJ2-2
TGCGCCAGCAGTCACAATTTCCAGGTCGGGGGTCACGCCAAAAACATTCAGTACTTC,CASSHNFQVGGHAKNIQYF,TRBV1,few,-,TRBJ2-4
TGTGCCAGCAGTTACTTTTCCGGGGAGCTGTTTTTT,CASSYFSGELFF,TRBV6-8,-,-,TRBJ2-2
TGTGCAAGTCGCTTAGTACAGGGGTACTCTGGAAACACCATATATTTT,CASRLVQGYSGNTIYF,TRBV12-2,-,-,TRBJ1-3
TGTGCCAGCAGTAAGGGACAGGGGGATGGCTACACCTTC,CASSKGQGDGYTF,TRBV28,-,TRBD1,TRBJ1-2
TGCGCCAGCAGTGCCGGGACTAGACGCCCAGATACGCAGTATTTT,CASSAGTRRPDTQYF,TRBV10-2,-,TRBD2,TRBJ2-3
TGTGCCAGCAGCTTAGAGGACGGGATGTACTCCTACAATGAGCAGTTCTTC,CASSLEDGMYSYNEQFF,TRBV11-3,few,-,TRBJ2-1
TGTGCCAGCACCACGACAGGAAGAGTGGAAGAGACCCAGTACTTC,CASTTTGRVEETQYF,TRBV9,few,-,TRBJ2-5
TGTGCCAGCTCACCGGGACTAGCGGGAGTTCGCACAGATACGCAGTATTTT,CASSPGLAGVRTDTQYF,TRBV18,-,TRBD2,TRBJ2-3
TGTGCCAGCACGGGGGGATATGGGGGCAATCAGCCCCAGCATTTT,CASTGGYGGNQPQHF,TRBV6-8,large,-,TRBJ1-5
TGTGCCAGCAGCTTAACCTGGACAGGAAAGAACACTGAAGCTTTCTTT,CASSLTWTGKNTEAFF,TRBV7-1,-,TRBD1,TRBJ1-1
TGTGCCAGCAGCCAAGGTAGAGCGGGTACGGAGACCCAGTACTTC,CASSQGRAGTETQYF,TRBV11-3,large,-,TRBJ2-5
TGTGCCAGCAGTCCACGGCGCGGGGCCCAGCATTTT,CASSPRRGAQHF,TRBV28,-,-,TRBJ1-5
TGTGCCAGCAGTTACTCCTACGGGAAGCCAGATACGCAGTATTTT,CASSYSYGKPDTQYF,TRBV6-8,few,-,TRBJ2-3
TGTGCCAGCAGCTTAGTAGGTTCCGGAAACACCATATATTTT,CASSLVGSGNTIYF,TRBV11-3,medium-sized,-,TRBJ1-3
TGTGCCAGCAGGGGGGTCTGGGGGAAAGGGTATGGCTACACCTTC,CASRGVWGKGYGYTF,TRBV28,few,-,TRBJ1-2
TGTGCCAGTAGTATTGGCAGGGGGCAAGATACGCAGTATTTT,CASSIGRGQDTQYF,TRBV19,few,TRBD1,TRBJ2-3